Listed below are T cell receptor beta chains from one sample, sequenced in a study of blood T cells in healthy people across ages. TCRdb independently ran MiXCR on the 5' RACE reads; one entry per CDR3 protein. The data contain 1.8 million or so distinct CDR3 sequences, about two fifths of them singletons. Sequenced sample: blood. These receptor sequences come from a human donor in good health. CDR3s include the opening cysteine and the closing phenylalanine or tryptophan. A D gene is named only where the DNA matches it firmly. Size tells how often a clone was seen (once, few, many) or the class of an expanded clone, and some rows leave it out.

clone_size,v_call,j_call,d_call,cdr3_nt,cdr3_aa
few,TRBV5-1,TRBJ2-5,TRBD2,TGCGCCAGCAGCTCCGGGACTACACAAGAGACCCAGTACTTC,CASSSGTTQETQYF
.,TRBV12-3/TRBV12-4,TRBJ2-1,TRBD2,TGTGCCAGCAGTTCCTCCGGGACTAGCGGGGTATACTCCTACAATGAGCAGTTCTTC,CASSSSGTSGVYSYNEQFF
.,TRBV20-1,TRBJ2-3,.,TGCAGTGCTACGGCAGCGGGCTCGGGTACGCAGTATTTT,CSATAAGSGTQYF
few,TRBV20-1,TRBJ2-3,TRBD2,TGCAGTGCTGGGGGGACTAGCGGAGTTATGACAGATACGCAGTATTTT,CSAGGTSGVMTDTQYF
.,TRBV7-6,TRBJ2-7,TRBD1,TGTGCCAGCAGCTTGACTGACAGGGGGCTGGGAGAGCAGTACTTC,CASSLTDRGLGEQYF
.,TRBV9,TRBJ2-3,.,TGTGCCAGCAGCGTAGCAGGGCGGCCAGGTACGCAGTATTTT,CASSVAGRPGTQYF
.,TRBV5-6,TRBJ2-5,.,TGTGCCAGCAGCTTGGGTGGGCAGGGGTCCCAAGAGACCCAGTACTTC,CASSLGGQGSQETQYF
.,TRBV2,TRBJ2-3,.,TGTGCCGGAGAAGGGCTAGTCTCAGATACGCAGTATTTT,CAGEGLVSDTQYF
.,TRBV3-1,TRBJ1-5,.,TGTGCCAGCAGCCAAGATTGGGCAGGGGATCAGCCCCAGCATTTT,CASSQDWAGDQPQHF
.,TRBV6-5,TRBJ2-7,.,TGTGCCAGCAGGGAGACGGATACCTACGAGCAGTACTTC,CASRETDTYEQYF
.,TRBV27,TRBJ2-3,.,TGTGCCAGCAGTTTATCGGTGGGGTCTACGCAGTATTTT,CASSLSVGSTQYF
once,TRBV28,TRBJ2-7,.,TGTGCCAGCCTTGGGAGCCGCGAGCAGTACTTC,CASLGSREQYF
few,TRBV5-6,TRBJ2-3,.,TGTGCCAGCAGTTTTTGGGATACGCAGTATTTT,CASSFWDTQYF
.,TRBV7-8,TRBJ2-5,.,TGTGCCAGCAGCGGATTGAGGGGACAACAAGAGACCCAGTACTTC,CASSGLRGQQETQYF
.,TRBV7-2,TRBJ1-5,.,TGTGCCAGCAGCTTAACGACTTCGGGCAATCAGCCCCAGCATTTT,CASSLTTSGNQPQHF
few,TRBV7-2,TRBJ2-1,TRBD2,TGTGTCAGCCGGACGACTAGCGGTGGGGGTGAGCAGTTCTTC,CVSRTTSGGGEQFF
.,TRBV12-1,TRBJ1-5,.,TGTACCACCTACCCGGGACAGGGTGGGAATCAGCCCCAGCATTTT,CTTYPGQGGNQPQHF
.,TRBV7-2,TRBJ2-5,TRBD2,TGTGCCAGCAGCTTAGAAGGCGGGGGGGCATCCTTGCTTGAGACCCAGTACTTC,CASSLEGGGASLLETQYF
.,TRBV25-1,TRBJ1-2,.,TGTGCCAGCAGTGAATTTGGAGGGGCGCATGGCTACACCTTC,CASSEFGGAHGYTF
few,TRBV29-1,TRBJ2-5,.,TGCAGCGTTGGAACCGGGACGTCTGAGACCCAGTACTTC,CSVGTGTSETQYF
.,TRBV7-9,TRBJ1-6,.,TGTGCCAGCAGCTTACTATCCACAGGTGTAGGTTCACCCCTCCACTTT,CASSLLSTGVGSPLHF
few,TRBV4-3,TRBJ1-1,.,TGCGCCAGCAGCCAAGATGATGGGGGCTTAGTAGCTTTCTTT,CASSQDDGGLVAFF
.,TRBV15,TRBJ1-1,.,TGTGCCACCAGCACCCTCCGGGGAACGAACACTGAAGCTTTCTTT,CATSTLRGTNTEAFF
few,TRBV29-1,TRBJ2-7,TRBD2,TGCAGCGTTTCAAGTAGCGGGGGGTCCAGCTCCTACGAGCAGTACTTC,CSVSSSGGSSSYEQYF